The TCR beta chain under discussion was sequenced for a study of T cells after posttransplantation cyclophosphamide. Relative to its sample, this clone is medium-sized. What it recognizes is unknown. General study findings and limits: Recipient CMV seropositivity and CMV reactivation strongly tracked TRB clonality. Later post-transplant blood repertoires were often dominated by donor CD8+ memory clones.

Cyclophosphamide on days +3 and +4 followed busulfan-fludarabine conditioning and a marrow graft. J gave up 8 bases and V 6 bases, and 9 bases lay outside the gene matches. Germline lookup yields CDR1 ENHRY and CDR2 SYGVKD. The CDR3 is 14 amino acids. The assay was immunoSEQ multiplex PCR, and TCRdb's table has in-frame clones only and misses some. Here the sample spans around 12,000 clones, approximately 2% being singletons. The specimen comprised PBMCs, sampled after allogeneic stem cell transplant with posttransplant cyclophosphamide. This receptor was identified in a male patient in his thirties who received an allogeneic stem cell transplant from a related donor, was CMV-positive, and had no GVHD. Some T cells may be supplied by the graft donor. The V and J genes are TRBV10-3 and TRBJ2-1; 8 bases align to TRBD2. The CDR3 loop reads CAISAAGGVDEQFF. CDR3 in DNA: TGTGCCATCAGCGCGGCGGGAGGCGTGGATGAGCAGTTCTTC.